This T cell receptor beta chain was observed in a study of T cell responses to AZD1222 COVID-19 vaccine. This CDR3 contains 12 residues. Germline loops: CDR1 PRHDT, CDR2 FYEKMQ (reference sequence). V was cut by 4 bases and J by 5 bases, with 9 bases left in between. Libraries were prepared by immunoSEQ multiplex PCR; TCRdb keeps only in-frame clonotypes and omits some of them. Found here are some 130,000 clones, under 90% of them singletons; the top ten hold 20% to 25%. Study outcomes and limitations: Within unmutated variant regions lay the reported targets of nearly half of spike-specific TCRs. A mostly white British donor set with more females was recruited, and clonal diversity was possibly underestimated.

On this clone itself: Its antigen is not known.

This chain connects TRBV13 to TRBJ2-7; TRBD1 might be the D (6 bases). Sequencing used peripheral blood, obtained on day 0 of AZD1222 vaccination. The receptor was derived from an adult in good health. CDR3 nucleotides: TGTGCCAGCAGCTCCTCAGGGGACGAGCAGTACTTC. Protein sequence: CASSSSGDEQYF.